Each of the 30 T cell receptor beta chains below was sequenced from the same sample in a study of OX40 agonist ivuxolimab in advanced cancers. This table comes from immunoSEQ multiplex PCR, and its TCRdb copy is limited to in-frame clones, with some not included. The repertoire holds 76,000 or so clones, with more than 75% as singletons. The material was CD4+ or CD8+ T cells sorted from blood, obtained in a trial of the OX40 agonist ivuxolimab. All receptors derive from an adult with an advanced solid tumor such as melanoma, head and neck, liver or kidney cancer.

With respect to this clone: The sample has other DNA sequences that encode this CDR3 too. The V call is TRBV11-2, the J call TRBJ1-1; D is possibly TRBD1 (6 bases). The CDR3 sequence is 13 residues long. Trimming removed 0 bases from V and 5 bases from J, with 7 bases in between. From germline, CDR1 is SGHAT and CDR2 FQNNGV. The CDR3 here is CASSLDRGTEAFF. The CDR3 DNA reads as TGTGCCAGCAGCTTAGACAGGGGAACTGAAGCTTTCTTT.

The chain couples TRBV11-3 to TRBJ2-1; 8 bases agree with TRBD2. This CDR3 is 13 amino acids long. CDR1 is SGHNT, CDR2 YENEEA, per germline. The V and J ends lost 5 bases and 10 bases, in that order; junction bases with no gene match: 7. CDR3 nucleotides: TGTGCCAGCAGCCACCCCAGCGGGAGCGAGCAGTTCTTC. Protein: CASSHPSGSEQFF.

The rearrangement links TRBV30 to TRBJ1-3; D possibly corresponds to TRBD1 (5 bases). Germline V CDR1 and CDR2: GTSNPN, SVGIG (reference sequence). The germline V and J ends were trimmed by 2 bases and 0 bases, with 14 bases remaining between them. The CDR3 totals 16 residues. The CDR3 protein is CAWSPFGGSSGNTIYF. CDR3 bases: TGTGCCTGGAGTCCCTTCGGGGGATCCTCTGGAAACACCATATATTTT.

V gene TRBV30 combines with J gene TRBJ2-5, with a possible D match to TRBD2 (7 bases). V lost 5 bases, J lost 5 bases, and 12 bases lay in between. Per the germline V gene, CDR1 is GTSNPN and CDR2 is SVGIG (reference sequence). The CDR3 covers 12 residues. Written as DNA, the CDR3 is TGTGCCTGGGGGAGGGGGAGCGAGACCCAGTACTTC. This codes for CAWGRGSETQYF.

The table lists this clone with a few counts. This chain joins TRBV30 and TRBJ1-1; D is unclear. The V gene's germline CDR1 is GTSNPN and CDR2 SVGIG (reference sequence). The CDR3 runs to 11 residues. V gave up 4 bases and J gave up 1 base, with 4 bases separating them. The CDR3 DNA sequence: TGTGCCTGGAACGGGAACACTGAAGCTTTCTTT. Translated, it gives CAWNGNTEAFF. The whole variable domain, filled in from reference TRBV30 and TRBJ1-1, reads SQTIHQWPATLVQPVGSPLSLECTVEGTSNPNLYWYRQAAGRGLQLLFYSVGIGQISSEVPQNLSASRPQDRQFILSSKKLLLSDSGFYLCAWNGNTEAFFGQGTRLTVV.

DNA of the CDR3: TGTGCCAGCAGCGTAAGGTGGGATAGGGCAGATACGCAGTATTTT. Translation gives CASSVRWDRADTQYF. V is TRBV9 and J is TRBJ2-3; D gene unclear. Germline CDR1 reads SGDLS; CDR2 reads YYNGEE. Trimming cost V 1 base and J 4 bases, with 13 bases left between them. The CDR3 runs 15 residues.

The chain has TRBV9 and TRBJ2-3; 7 bases map to TRBD2. The trim removed 4 bases at V and 3 bases at J, leaving 8 bases unmatched. CDR1 and CDR2 from the germline V gene are SGDLS and YYNGEE. The CDR3 consists of 15 residues. The CDR3 loop reads CASSFSYGRTDTQYF. CDR3 coding DNA: TGTGCCAGCAGCTTTAGCTACGGGAGGACAGATACGCAGTATTTT.

The chain combines TRBV4-1 with TRBJ2-3; TRBD2 matches 8 bases. The CDR3 sequence is 16 residues long. The V segment lost 1 base and the J segment 3 bases; nucleotides outside the gene matches: 6. Germline V gene lookup returns CDR1 MGHRA and CDR2 YSYEKL. The CDR3 region is CASSQAGGVGTDTQYF. The CDR3 nucleotides read TGCGCCAGCAGCCAAGCGGGAGGGGTTGGGACAGATACGCAGTATTTT.

The CDR3 nucleotides read TGCGCCAGCAGCTTGGCCAGCGGGCTTGACTACAATGAGCAGTTCTTC. Protein product: CASSLASGLDYNEQFF. The chain carries TRBV5-1 and TRBJ2-1; perhaps TRBD2 as D (6 bases). V was cut by 0 bases and J by 3 bases, with 13 bases left in between. The CDR3 runs 16 residues. Looked up from germline, CDR1 is SGHRS and CDR2 is YFSETQ.

The rearrangement uses TRBV19 and TRBJ2-1, with D possibly being TRBD2 (5 bases). The V and J ends lost 3 bases and 1 base respectively, with 10 bases between them. The CDR3 spans 15 residues. Looked up from germline, CDR1 is LNHDA and CDR2 is SQIVND (reference sequence). The CDR3, as DNA: TGTGCCAGTAGTATTGTTAGCGAATCCTACAATGAGCAGTTCTTC. This gives the protein CASSIVSESYNEQFF.

This clone has more than one count but fewer than ten. The chain uses TRBV2 and TRBJ1-5; TRBD1 is a possible D gene (6 bases). V was cut by 1 base and J by 5 bases, with 9 bases left in between. This CDR3 spans 14 amino acids. Germline CDR1 and CDR2: SNHLY and FYNNEI. CDR3 nucleotide sequence: TGTGCCAGCAGTGAAGTGGACAGATATCAGCCCCAGCATTTT. Amino acid sequence: CASSEVDRYQPQHF.

The chain recombines TRBV11-2 with TRBJ1-3, with D unclear. The V gene's germline CDR1 is SGHAT and CDR2 FQNNGV. The CDR3 consists of 14 residues. V was cut by 1 base and J by 4 bases, with 8 bases left in between. CDR3: CASSLGGNGNTIYF. In DNA form, the CDR3 reads TGTGCCAGCAGCTTAGGAGGAAACGGAAACACCATATATTTT.

The genes are TRBV19 and TRBJ2-5, with unresolved D. Germline CDR1 and CDR2: LNHDA and SQIVND (reference sequence). CDR3 length equals 12 residues. Trimming pared 0 bases from V and 3 bases from J, leaving 2 bases between. For the CDR3, the DNA is TGTGCCAGTAGTATAGACAAAGAGACCCAGTACTTC. Translation: CASSIDKETQYF.

Worth noting for this clone: This sample includes further DNA sequences coding for the same CDR3. The chain carries TRBV28 and TRBJ2-7, with 10 bases matching TRBD1. Per the germline V gene, CDR1 is MDHEN and CDR2 is SYDVKM. Germline trimming cut 5 bases from V and 4 bases from J; bases unmatched to any gene: 2. The CDR3 has 13 amino acids. This CDR3 reads CASSRTGGYEQYF. CDR3 nucleotides: TGTGCCAGCAGTCGGACAGGGGGTTACGAGCAGTACTTC.

This chain connects TRBV6-6 to TRBJ2-5, with D perhaps TRBD2 (5 bases). This CDR3 contains 14 residues. Between the trimmed V and J ends, which lost 6 bases and 4 bases, there was a span of 15 bases. Germline V CDR1 and CDR2: MNHNY, SVGAGI (reference sequence). The CDR3 DNA sequence: TGTGCCAGCAGACGATCTGGACTCCCAGAGACCCAGTACTTC. Amino acid sequence: CASRRSGLPETQYF.

The CDR3 DNA sequence: TGTGCCAGCAGCTTCACCGGGACAGGGATTCAGCCCCAGCATTTT. Amino acids: CASSFTGTGIQPQHF. This sequence joins TRBV11-2 and TRBJ1-5; 9 nucleotides align to TRBD1. J gave up 6 bases and V 3 bases, and 6 bases lay outside the gene matches. The germline V gene has CDR1 SGHAT and CDR2 FQNNGV. The CDR3 runs to 15 residues.

The chain has TRBV5-1 and TRBJ2-7; D ambiguous. The CDR3 loop spans 13 amino acids. The germline V gene encodes CDR1 SGHRS and CDR2 YFSETQ. The germline V and J ends were trimmed by 4 bases and 3 bases, with 11 bases remaining between them. The DNA for the CDR3 is TGCGCCAGCAGCCCCCAAGTCGGCTACGAGCAGTACTTC. It encodes CASSPQVGYEQYF.

V is TRBV5-1 and J is TRBJ2-7; 7 bases agree with TRBD1. The V and J ends lost 1 base and 3 bases, in that order; junction bases with no gene match: 7. Germline-derived CDR1 and CDR2 are SGHRS and YFSETQ. The CDR3 is made up of 15 amino acids. This CDR3 reads CASSLRPGQLYEQYF. The CDR3 region has the DNA TGCGCCAGCAGCTTGAGACCGGGACAGCTCTACGAGCAGTACTTC.

The chain is built from TRBV6-1 and TRBJ1-5; 10 bases fit TRBD1. The CDR3 totals 15 residues. The V gene end was trimmed by 7 bases and the J gene end by 2 bases; junction bases not matched to a gene: 5. Germline values: CDR1 MNHNS, CDR2 SASEGT. DNA for the CDR3: TGTGCCAGCAACCCCGGGACAGGGGGCAATCAGCCCCAGCATTTT. Its protein is CASNPGTGGNQPQHF.

This chain links TRBV7-9 with TRBJ1-1; no firm D call. The germline CDR1 and CDR2 sequences are SEHNR and FQNEAQ (reference sequence). The CDR3 covers 15 residues. With 1 base removed from V and 0 bases from J, the gap between germline ends came to 9 bases. This CDR3 is CASSLVAAVNTEAFF. As DNA, the CDR3 is TGTGCCAGCAGCTTAGTCGCGGCAGTGAACACTGAAGCTTTCTTT.

CDR3 bases: TGTGCCAGCAGTTTGTCGGGGGCGGGAGGCTACACCTTC. Residues: CASSLSGAGGYTF. V gene TRBV28 combines with J gene TRBJ1-2, with D possibly matching TRBD1 (6 bases). The CDR3 is 13 residues long. Trimming cost V 3 bases and J 8 bases, with 13 bases left between them. Germline values: CDR1 MDHEN, CDR2 SYDVKM.

Ten or more counts support this clone. The sample contains more than one DNA sequence encoding this CDR3. This chain joins TRBV2 and TRBJ2-1; D remains unclear. The V and J ends lost 9 bases and 5 bases respectively, with 5 bases between them. The germline V gene has CDR1 SNHLY and CDR2 FYNNEI. The CDR3 loop spans 10 amino acids. The CDR3 region has the DNA TGTGCCAGTGACGACAATGAGCAGTTCTTC. Translating gives CASDDNEQFF. The whole variable domain, remainder taken from reference TRBV2 and TRBJ2-1, is EPEVTQTPSHQVTQMGQEVILRCVPISNHLYFYWYRQILGQKVEFLVSFYNNEISEKSEIFDDQFSVERPDGSNFTLKIRSTKLEDSAMYFCASDDNEQFFGPGTRLTVL.

This clone has just a few counts. The chain uses TRBV25-1 and TRBJ1-3; unclear D gene. CDR3 length equals 12 residues. With 4 bases removed from V and 4 bases from J, the gap between germline ends came to 5 bases. Germline lookup yields CDR1 MGHDK and CDR2 SYGVNS. In nucleotides, the CDR3 is TGTGCCAGCAGTGCCCCGGGAAACACCATATATTTT. Translated, it gives CASSAPGNTIYF.

This chain links TRBV28 with TRBJ2-1; 10 bases align to TRBD2. CDR1 and CDR2 from the germline V gene are MDHEN and SYDVKM. V gave up 5 bases and J gave up 6 bases; unmatched junction bases: 10. This CDR3 contains 16 residues. The CDR3 sequence is CASSGTGTSAFNEQFF. The CDR3 nucleotides are TGTGCCAGCAGTGGGACCGGGACTAGCGCCTTCAATGAGCAGTTCTTC.

This sequence joins TRBV6-1 and TRBJ2-2; TRBD2 matches at 7 bases. This CDR3 contains 15 residues. CDR1 is MNHNS, CDR2 SASEGT, per germline. J lost 3 bases, V lost 1 base, and 2 bases had no gene match. Here the CDR3 DNA reads TGTGCCAGCAGTGAAGTGGGAGGGTACACCGGGGAGCTGTTTTTT. It codes for CASSEVGGYTGELFF.

The chain links TRBV12-5 to TRBJ1-1; unclear D gene. CDR3 length: 12 amino acids. Germline loops: CDR1 LGHNT, CDR2 FRNRAP. The V gene lost 4 bases and the J gene lost 8 bases, with 11 bases spanning the gap. CDR3 sequence: CASGSDTAEAFF. The CDR3 DNA sequence: TGTGCTAGTGGTTCCGATACAGCGGAAGCTTTCTTT. The entire variable domain, with the rest obtained from reference TRBV12-5 and TRBJ1-1, is as follows: DARVTQTPRHKVTEMGQEVTMRCQPILGHNTVFWYRQTMMQGLELLAYFRNRAPLDDSGMPKDRFSAEMPDATLATLKIQPSEPRDSAVYFCASGSDTAEAFFGQGTRLTVV.

The chain uses TRBV2 and TRBJ2-7; 7 nucleotides match TRBD2. The CDR3 has 14 amino acids. Losses at the gene ends were 6 bases for V and 5 bases for J; bases not matched to a gene: 10. The germline gives CDR1 SNHLY, CDR2 FYNNEI. CDR3 residues: CASSLGLNEDEQYF. CDR3 bases: TGTGCCAGCAGCCTGGGACTAAATGAGGACGAGCAGTACTTC.

CDR3 bases: TGTGCCAGCAGCTTTTGGGACAGGGGAACCTACGAGCAGTACTTC. It yields the protein CASSFWDRGTYEQYF. The genes are TRBV7-2 and TRBJ2-7; 10 nucleotides align to TRBD1. The CDR3 extends over 15 amino acids. Germline V gives CDR1 SGHTA, CDR2 FQGNSA. The junction had 4 bases not matched to a gene; V was cut back by 3 bases and J by 2 bases.

The rearrangement joins TRBV4-1 to TRBJ1-3, with D unclear. V was trimmed by 2 bases and J by 0 bases, leaving 5 bases between them. The CDR3 consists of 14 residues. From germline, CDR1 is MGHRA and CDR2 YSYEKL. The DNA for the CDR3 is TGCGCCAGCAGCCAACAGAGCTCTGGAAACACCATATATTTT. As protein: CASSQQSSGNTIYF.

This clone was detected once. The chain combines TRBV29-1 with TRBJ2-3; TRBD2 matches at 11 bases. CDR1 and CDR2 from the germline V gene are SQVTM and ANQGSEA. The CDR3 spans 14 residues. Losses at the gene ends were 7 bases for V and 5 bases for J; bases not matched to a gene: 8. CDR3 nucleotide sequence: TGCAGCGCCCCGACTAGCGGGACGGAAGATACGCAGTATTTT. It encodes CSAPTSGTEDTQYF.